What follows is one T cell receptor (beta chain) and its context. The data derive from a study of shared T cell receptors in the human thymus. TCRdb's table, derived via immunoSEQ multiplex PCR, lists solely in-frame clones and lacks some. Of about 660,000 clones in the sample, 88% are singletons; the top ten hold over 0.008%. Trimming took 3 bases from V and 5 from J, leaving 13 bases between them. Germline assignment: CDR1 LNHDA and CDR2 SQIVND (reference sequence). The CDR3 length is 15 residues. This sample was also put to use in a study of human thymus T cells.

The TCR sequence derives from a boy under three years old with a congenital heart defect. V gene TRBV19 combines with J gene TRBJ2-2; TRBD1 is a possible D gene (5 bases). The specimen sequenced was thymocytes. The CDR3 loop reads CASSMTRQSTGELFF. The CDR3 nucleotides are TGTGCCAGTAGTATGACAAGACAGTCGACCGGGGAGCTGTTTTTT. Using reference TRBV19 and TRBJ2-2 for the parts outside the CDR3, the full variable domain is DGGITQSPKYLFRKEGQNVTLSCEQNLNHDAMYWYRQDPGQGLRLIYYSQIVNDFQKGDIAEGYSVSREKKESFPLTVTSAQKNPTAFYLCASSMTRQSTGELFFGEGSRLTVL.